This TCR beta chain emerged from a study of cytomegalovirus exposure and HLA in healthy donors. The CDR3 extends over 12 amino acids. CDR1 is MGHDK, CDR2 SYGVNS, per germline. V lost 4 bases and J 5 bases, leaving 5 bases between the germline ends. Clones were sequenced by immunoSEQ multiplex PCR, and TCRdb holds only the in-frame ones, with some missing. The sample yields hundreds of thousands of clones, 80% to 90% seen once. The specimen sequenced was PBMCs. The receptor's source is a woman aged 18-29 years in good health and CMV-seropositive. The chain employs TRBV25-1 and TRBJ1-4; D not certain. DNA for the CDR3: TGTGCCAGCAGTGTGGCCAATGAAAAACTGTTTTTT. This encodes CASSVANEKLFF.